This TCR beta chain was captured by sequencing in a study of shared clonotypes between healthy human individuals. Whole-study context: The study enrolled two women and a few men aged 18 to 49.

Each unsorted PBMC replicate got 300 ng genomic DNA, roughly 29,000 genomes. TCRdb's table, derived via immunoSEQ multiplex PCR, lists solely in-frame clones and lacks some. The sample has more than 450,000 clones, 60% to 85% seen once. Study-wide results and limits: Represented diversity (both genetic and exposure-history) was limited by the small number of donors. Clonotype sharing levels among donors were expected to vary with sequencing depth.

A remark on this clone: Its matching antigen is unknown. Other DNA sequences within the sample encode an identical CDR3.

The CDR3 runs to 16 residues. CDR1 is SGHNT, CDR2 YENEEA, per germline. The V gene end was trimmed by 5 bases and the J gene end by 3 bases; junction bases not matched to a gene: 4. The TCR was taken from a middle-aged woman in good health. Some clones in this sample may be carry-over from other donors' samples. The specimen sequenced was PBMCs. V and J are TRBV11-3 and TRBJ2-3, with TRBD2 matching 14 bases. CDR3 in DNA: TGTGCCAGCAGCACCGGGACTAGCGGGAGAACAGATACGCAGTATTTT. The encoded protein is CASSTGTSGRTDTQYF.